These T cell receptor beta chains were read from a single sample in a study of shared clonotypes between healthy human individuals. TCRdb's copy holds only in-frame clones and misses some; the assay was immunoSEQ multiplex PCR. The sample holds 2 million to 2.5 million clones, around 90% seen once. Material for sequencing was naive CD4+ T cells from PBMCs. The source of these receptors is a man between 18 and 35 years old in good health. Some clones in this sample may be carry-over from other donors' samples. CDR3s include the opening cysteine and the closing phenylalanine or tryptophan. Fields, in order: V gene, D gene, J gene, clone size, CDR3 protein, CDR3 DNA. A D gene is named only where the DNA matches it firmly. Expanded clones are given a class, and other clones once, few, many or no size at all.

TRBV7-2	TRBD1	TRBJ1-2	NA	CASSLAPGQGKGYTF	TGTGCCAGCAGCTTAGCGCCGGGACAGGGAAAGGGCTACACCTTC
TRBV4-3	NA	TRBJ1-4	once	CASSQSFMSSREFF	TGCGCCAGCAGCCAATCTTTTATGTCATCCCGGGAGTTTTTT
TRBV5-1	NA	TRBJ2-2	NA	CASRRTGQTGELFF	TGCGCCAGCAGGAGGACGGGTCAAACCGGGGAGCTGTTTTTT
TRBV29-1	TRBD1	TRBJ1-5	NA	CSVDFVSTGDQPQHF	TGCAGCGTTGATTTTGTTTCGACAGGGGACCAGCCCCAGCATTTT
TRBV7-3	NA	TRBJ2-1	NA	CASSTTGPYNEQFF	TGTGCCAGCAGCACAACCGGGCCCTACAATGAGCAGTTCTTC
TRBV11-3	NA	TRBJ2-1	NA	CASSSPRGSYNEQFF	TGTGCCAGCAGCTCACCAAGAGGCTCCTACAATGAGCAGTTCTTC
TRBV5-1	NA	TRBJ1-2	NA	CASSLVGEGYTF	TGCGCCAGCAGCTTAGTAGGGGAAGGCTACACCTTC
TRBV4-1	NA	TRBJ1-2	NA	CASSQDKGYTF	TGCGCCAGCAGCCAAGATAAGGGTTACACCTTC
TRBV7-2	NA	TRBJ1-4	NA	CASSLEETNEKLFF	TGTGCCAGCAGCTTAGAGGAAACTAATGAAAAACTGTTTTTT
TRBV7-9	NA	TRBJ2-3	NA	CASSLQGSSDTQYF	TGTGCCAGCAGCTTACAGGGTAGCTCAGATACGCAGTATTTT
TRBV6-1	TRBD2	TRBJ2-1	NA	CASSGSWVAGVYEQFF	TGTGCCAGCAGTGGTTCGTGGGTAGCGGGAGTCTATGAGCAGTTCTTC
TRBV19	NA	TRBJ1-3	NA	CASRGRADNSGNTIYF	TGTGCCAGTCGCGGGAGGGCAGACAACTCTGGAAACACCATATATTTT
TRBV28	TRBD2	TRBJ2-5	NA	CASSPKDGRASGYQETQYF	TGTGCCAGCAGCCCTAAGGACGGGCGGGCTAGCGGGTACCAAGAGACCCAGTACTTC
TRBV7-2	NA	TRBJ1-5	NA	CASSLASNQPQHF	TGTGCCAGCAGCTTGGCCAGCAATCAGCCCCAGCATTTT
TRBV5-6	NA	TRBJ2-5	NA	CASSWALQGGGETQYF	TGTGCCAGCAGCTGGGCGTTACAGGGAGGGGGAGAGACCCAGTACTTC
TRBV7-9	NA	TRBJ2-2	once	CASRPPTGSGAGELFF	TGTGCCAGCAGACCCCCTACAGGGTCTGGGGCCGGGGAGCTGTTTTTT
TRBV28	TRBD1	TRBJ2-7	NA	CASTLGGTGDYEQYF	TGTGCCAGCACCCTAGGCGGGACAGGCGATTACGAGCAGTACTTC
TRBV6-5	NA	TRBJ1-4	NA	CASSLRGFNEKLFF	TGTGCCAGCAGTCTCCGGGGCTTCAATGAAAAACTGTTTTTT
TRBV25-1	NA	TRBJ1-1	few	CASRTWGSTEAFF	TGTGCCAGCAGGACCTGGGGGTCCACTGAAGCTTTCTTT
TRBV5-1	NA	TRBJ2-5	NA	CASSPVASAETQYF	TGCGCCAGCAGCCCGGTCGCCTCCGCAGAGACCCAGTACTTC
TRBV5-4	NA	TRBJ1-1	once	CASSSIIQTNTEAFF	TGTGCCAGCAGCTCGATTATTCAGACGAACACTGAAGCTTTCTTT
TRBV5-1	NA	TRBJ2-3	once	CASINTGGTDTQYF	TGCGCCAGCATCAACACGGGCGGCACAGATACGCAGTATTTT
TRBV6-6	NA	TRBJ2-6	NA	CASSPLKASGANVLTF	TGTGCCAGCAGCCCCCTAAAGGCCTCTGGGGCCAACGTCCTGACTTTC
TRBV28	NA	TRBJ2-7	NA	CASGSTANYEQYF	TGTGCCAGCGGATCGACAGCGAACTACGAGCAGTACTTC
TRBV7-9	NA	TRBJ2-2	NA	CASSLWSGQANTGELFF	TGTGCCAGCAGCTTATGGTCAGGGCAGGCGAACACCGGGGAGCTGTTTTTT
TRBV5-4	TRBD1	TRBJ1-2	NA	CASSPGQGPGVYYGYTF	TGTGCCAGCAGCCCGGGACAGGGGCCCGGGGTCTACTATGGCTACACCTTC
TRBV28	NA	TRBJ1-2	NA	CASSLNRDGYTF	TGTGCCAGCAGTTTAAACAGGGATGGCTACACCTTC
TRBV2	NA	TRBJ1-1	NA	CAIRGPLNTEAFF	TGTGCCATACGGGGACCGCTGAACACTGAAGCTTTCTTT
TRBV2	NA	TRBJ2-7	NA	CASRVYEQYF	TGTGCCAGCAGGGTCTACGAGCAGTACTTC
TRBV7-2	NA	TRBJ2-7	NA	CASAFLTGGYEQYF	TGTGCCAGCGCCTTCTTAACTGGAGGCTACGAGCAGTACTTC
TRBV5-1	NA	TRBJ2-7	NA	CASSLAPGGLADLPYEQYF	TGCGCCAGCAGCTTGGCGCCCGGGGGGCTAGCGGACCTTCCCTACGAGCAGTACTTC
TRBV28	TRBD1	TRBJ1-1	few	CASITPGQGNTEAFF	TGTGCCAGCATCACCCCGGGACAGGGAAACACTGAAGCTTTCTTT
TRBV11-3	TRBD2	TRBJ2-1	NA	CASSLGLAGVDEQFF	TGTGCCAGCAGCTTAGGGCTAGCGGGAGTAGACGAGCAGTTCTTC
TRBV7-6	NA	TRBJ1-3	NA	CASSLTGYSGNTIYF	TGTGCCAGCAGTCTCACAGGGTACTCTGGAAACACCATATATTTT
TRBV27	TRBD2	TRBJ2-1	NA	CASSLRGTSGRQYNEQFF	TGTGCCAGCAGTTTAAGGGGGACTAGCGGGAGACAGTACAATGAGCAGTTCTTC
TRBV6-1	NA	TRBJ2-1	NA	CASKRDPTSVEQFF	TGTGCCAGCAAACGAGACCCGACGTCGGTTGAGCAGTTCTTC
TRBV10-3	TRBD1	TRBJ2-3	NA	CAIMEQGADTQYF	TGTGCCATCATGGAACAGGGGGCAGATACGCAGTATTTT
TRBV7-2	TRBD1	TRBJ1-4	NA	CASSPDRAVNEKLFF	TGTGCCAGCAGCCCCGACAGGGCGGTAAATGAAAAACTGTTTTTT
TRBV9	NA	TRBJ2-2	NA	CASSVAWSGSAGELFF	TGTGCCAGCAGCGTAGCTTGGAGTGGGAGCGCCGGGGAGCTGTTTTTT
TRBV7-9	NA	TRBJ1-2	NA	CASSGYGSLLDGYTF	TGTGCCAGCAGCGGCTACGGGAGCCTCCTGGATGGCTACACCTTC
TRBV28	NA	TRBJ2-1	NA	CASSLNGAGRGGNEQFF	TGTGCCAGCAGTTTAAACGGTGCGGGCAGGGGGGGCAATGAGCAGTTCTTC
TRBV5-1	NA	TRBJ1-3	NA	CASSDGGGRGNTIYF	TGCGCCAGCAGCGATGGCGGGGGGCGCGGAAACACCATATATTTT